Below are 23 T cell receptor beta chains sequenced from a single sample in a study of T cell responses to AZD1222 COVID-19 vaccine. The table came from immunoSEQ multiplex PCR; TCRdb's copy has only in-frame clones and leaves some out. The data show around 81,000 clones, about 82% seen once. The sample was peripheral blood, taken on day 0 of AZD1222 vaccination. The receptor set was obtained from an adult in good health.

The chain is built from TRBV7-3 and TRBJ1-5; tentative D call: TRBD1 (6 bases). The CDR3 length is 18 residues. Germline assignment: CDR1 SGHTA and CDR2 FQGTGA. V was pared by 1 base and J by 1 base, with 17 bases between. CDR3 sequence: CASSLNSRGGRSNQPQHF. CDR3 bases: TGTGCCAGCAGCTTAAATTCGAGGGGGGGACGGAGCAATCAGCCCCAGCATTTT.

CDR3 coding DNA: TGTGCCAGCAGGCCCGGTCGGACAGCGGAGACCCAGTACTTC. As protein: CASRPGRTAETQYF. The chain employs TRBV5-4 and TRBJ2-5, with a weak D call TRBD1 (6 bases). This CDR3 spans 14 amino acids. Trimming cost V 5 bases and J 5 bases, with 16 bases left between them. Germline-derived CDR1 and CDR2 are SGHNT and YYREEE (reference sequence).

The chain has TRBV19 and TRBJ1-2; TRBD1 might be the D (6 bases). Deletions cut 7 bases from V and 4 bases from J, with 16 bases between. The CDR3 length is 14 residues. Germline V gene sequence: CDR1 LNHDA, CDR2 SQIVND (reference sequence). CDR3: CASTSHTGTYGYTF. In nucleotides, the CDR3 is TGTGCCAGTACATCACACACAGGGACCTATGGCTACACCTTC.

The chain carries TRBV7-2 and TRBJ1-1; D is uncertain. The V end was cut by 5 bases, the J end by 3 bases, with 13 bases between. The CDR3 spans 14 residues. Germline V gene data show CDR1 as SGHTA and CDR2 as FQGNSA. Written as DNA, the CDR3 is TGTGCCAGCAGCCCAGAGGTGGGTCACACTGAAGCTTTCTTT. This translates into CASSPEVGHTEAFF.

V usage is TRBV27 and J usage is TRBJ1-6; 8 bases align to TRBD1. The trim removed 7 bases at V and 8 bases at J, leaving 13 bases unmatched. The germline gives CDR1 MNHEY, CDR2 SMNVEV (reference sequence). CDR3 size: 16 residues. The CDR3 bases are TGTGCCAGCAAGTCCCTTGGGACAGGTGGTTATTCACCCCTCCACTTT. It specifies CASKSLGTGGYSPLHF.

About this clone: The same CDR3 also results from other DNA sequences found in this sample. The chain combines TRBV19 with TRBJ2-7; unclear D gene. The CDR3 is made up of 12 amino acids. Between the trimmed V and J ends, which lost 4 bases and 0 bases, there was a span of 4 bases. Germline V lookup: CDR1 LNHDA, CDR2 SQIVND (reference sequence). The CDR3 region has the DNA TGTGCCAGTAGTAGTGGCTCCTACGAGCAGTACTTC. Protein: CASSSGSYEQYF.

This clone was detected only a few times. The gene calls are TRBV7-2 and TRBJ2-1; D unclear. This CDR3 contains 12 residues. The V gene's germline CDR1 is SGHTA and CDR2 FQGNSA. V was cut by 5 bases and J by 13 bases, with 15 bases left in between. This chain's CDR3 is CASSTTPGSQFF. CDR3 nucleotide sequence: TGTGCCAGCAGCACGACCCCCGGGTCTCAGTTCTTC.

A word on this clone: A junction boundary mismatches the germline segment, possibly from a read error. This chain connects TRBV6-5 to TRBJ1-5, with D perhaps matching TRBD1 (6 bases). The germline V gene encodes CDR1 MNHEY and CDR2 SVGAGI. The CDR3 has 11 residues. The CDR3: CASTSPHRDVW. The CDR3 coding sequence is TGTGCCAGCACTTCACCCCACAGGGACGTTTGG.

The J gene is TRBJ1-4, the V gene TRBV19; D gene uncertain. This CDR3 is built from 13 residues. In germline, CDR1 is LNHDA, CDR2 SQIVND (reference sequence). The V and J ends lost 1 base and 8 bases respectively, with 8 bases between them. The CDR3 region is CASSIAPAEKLFF. CDR3 bases: TGTGCCAGTAGTATAGCCCCGGCGGAAAAACTGTTTTTT.

This chain connects TRBV7-2 to TRBJ1-5, with D uncertain. Germline V gene lookup returns CDR1 SGHTA and CDR2 FQGNSA. This CDR3 is built from 14 residues. The V end lost 6 bases, the J end lost 2 bases, and 11 bases lay between the germline ends. DNA for the CDR3: TGTGCCAGCAGTATAGAGGCTGGCAATCAGCCCCAGCATTTT. This gives the protein CASSIEAGNQPQHF.

The chain employs TRBV4-1 and TRBJ1-2; D might be TRBD1 (6 bases). This CDR3 has 19 amino acids. The germline V gene encodes CDR1 MGHRA and CDR2 YSYEKL. Trimming took off 0 bases at V and 4 bases at J, with 24 bases between the two ends. The chain's CDR3 is CASSQEHRPDSFNIYGYTF. The DNA of the CDR3 is TGCGCCAGCAGCCAAGAGCATCGGCCGGACAGCTTTAACATCTATGGCTACACCTTC.

The V call is TRBV9, the J call TRBJ2-2; D gene unclear. The CDR3 loop spans 11 amino acids. Germline CDR1 is SGDLS and CDR2 is YYNGEE. Between the trimmed V and J ends, which lost 7 bases and 7 bases, there was a span of 8 bases. In DNA form, the CDR3 reads TGTGCCAGCCGGAAGAACGGGGAGCTGTTTTTT. Its protein is CASRKNGELFF.

There are a few counts of this clone. CDR3 loop: CSVEKGTSTGELFF. The CDR3 bases are TGCAGCGTTGAGAAGGGGACTTCCACCGGGGAGCTGTTTTTT. J is TRBJ2-2 and V is TRBV29-1, with a possible D match to TRBD2 (6 bases). Trimming stripped 3 bases from V and 4 bases from J, with 12 bases between. There are 14 residues in the CDR3. CDR1 and CDR2 from the germline V gene are SQVTM and ANQGSEA.

The chain couples TRBV5-6 to TRBJ1-5; TRBD1 might be the D (5 bases). V lost 2 bases and J 2 bases, leaving 14 bases between the germline ends. The germline CDR1 and CDR2 sequences are SGHDT and YYEEEE. The CDR3 covers 16 residues. The CDR3 DNA reads as TGTGCCAGCAGCTTCACAGGAGGGGTCGGCAATCAGCCCCAGCATTTT. Its protein product is CASSFTGGVGNQPQHF.

This chain uses TRBV4-2 with TRBJ2-3, with 9 bases that match TRBD2. The J segment lost 2 bases and the V segment lost 3 bases, leaving 6 bases of the junction unmatched. Germline V lookup: CDR1 LGHNA, CDR2 YNFKEQ. The CDR3 is made up of 16 amino acids. The CDR3 spells CASSQGTSPLTDTQYF. CDR3 DNA: TGTGCCAGCAGCCAGGGGACTAGCCCGCTCACAGATACGCAGTATTTT.

The V and J genes are TRBV2 and TRBJ2-4; TRBD1 is a possible D gene (6 bases). CDR3 length: 16 amino acids. The V and J ends lost 3 bases and 5 bases respectively, with 17 bases between them. From germline, CDR1 is SNHLY and CDR2 FYNNEI. The CDR3 coding sequence is TGTGCCAGCAGTGAGACAGGCTCGGCTAACCAAAACATTCAGTACTTC. The encoded protein is CASSETGSANQNIQYF. Full variable domain (remainder filled in from reference TRBV2 and TRBJ2-4): EPEVTQTPSHQVTQMGQEVILRCVPISNHLYFYWYRQILGQKVEFLVSFYNNEISEKSEIFDDQFSVERPDGSNFTLKIRSTKLEDSAMYFCASSETGSANQNIQYFGAGTRLSVL.

This CDR3 reads CASSSESGAEAFF. In DNA, the CDR3 is TGTGCCAGCAGCTCAGAATCGGGGGCTGAAGCTTTCTTT. V gene TRBV7-8 combines with J gene TRBJ1-1; a possible D gene is TRBD1 (5 bases). V lost 4 bases, J lost 6 bases, and 12 bases lay in between. The germline V gene encodes CDR1 SGHVS and CDR2 FQNEAQ. The CDR3 has 13 residues.

The CDR3 region is CASAKIGNNNSPLHF. For the CDR3, the DNA is TGTGCCAGCGCCAAGATAGGGAACAATAATTCACCCCTCCACTTT. The rearrangement links TRBV3-1 (or the pseudogene TRBV3-2) to TRBJ1-6; no reliable D call. Trimming shortened V by 8 bases and J by 5 bases, and 16 bases separated the two germline ends. This CDR3 has 15 amino acids. Germline CDR1 and CDR2: LGHDT and YNNKEL (reference sequence).

The chain links TRBV10-1 to TRBJ2-1; tentatively, D is TRBD1 (6 bases). The CDR3 extends over 17 amino acids. Germline loops: CDR1 WNHNN, CDR2 SYGVQD (reference sequence). V lost 3 bases to trimming and J lost 2 bases, with 17 bases between them. The chain's CDR3 is CASSDSGQVKAYNEQFF. The CDR3, as DNA: TGCGCCAGCAGTGACTCGGGACAAGTAAAGGCCTACAATGAGCAGTTCTTC.

The chain combines TRBV12-3 or TRBV12-4 with TRBJ2-7; no firm D call. CDR3 length: 13 residues. V gave up 1 base and J gave up 6 bases, with 10 bases separating them. CDR3 amino acids: CASSLGLPPEQYF. For the CDR3, the DNA is TGTGCCAGCAGTTTAGGCCTGCCCCCCGAGCAGTACTTC.

The chain joins TRBV3-1 (or the pseudogene TRBV3-2) to TRBJ1-2, with 7 bases lining up with TRBD1. CDR3 length: 12 residues. With V trimmed by 2 bases and J by 7 bases, 1 base remained unmatched. CDR1 is LGHDT and CDR2 is YNNKEL in the germline V gene (reference sequence). The CDR3 DNA is TGTGCCAGCAGCCAAAGGGACAGTGGCTACACCTTC. This gives the protein CASSQRDSGYTF.

The rearrangement joins TRBV29-1 to TRBJ1-1; 8 nucleotides align to TRBD1. The V and J ends lost 7 bases and 3 bases, in that order; junction bases with no gene match: 7. The germline CDR1 and CDR2 sequences are SQVTM and ANQGSEA. There are 13 residues in the CDR3. The CDR3 DNA is TGCAGCGCATCGACAGGGGAGCACACTGAAGCTTTCTTT. This codes for CSASTGEHTEAFF.

The chain carries TRBV19 and TRBJ2-3, with TRBD2 matching 8 bases. The trim removed 3 bases at V and 1 base at J, leaving 6 bases unmatched. The CDR3 consists of 16 residues. The germline V gene has CDR1 LNHDA and CDR2 SQIVND (reference sequence). The CDR3 DNA reads TGTGCCAGTAGTATCGTCACTAGCGGAGGCACAGATACGCAGTATTTT. It specifies CASSIVTSGGTDTQYF.